These T cell receptor beta chains were read from a single sample in a study of blood T cell repertoires in COVID-19. Sequencing was performed with immunoSEQ multiplex PCR; in TCRdb, only in-frame clones are kept and a portion is missing. The data contain 400,000 to 450,000 clones, less than 95% of them seen just once; the ten biggest clones take up 0.6% to 0.7%. The source material was PBMCs or T cells enriched from blood (not recorded which). These receptors came from a man aged 18-30 years who had recovered from COVID-19. The CDR3 runs from the conserved cysteine through the conserved F or W. D genes are given only for firm matches. Part of the rows lack a size; the others show once, few, many or a class for expanded clones.

size: few; V: TRBV20-1; D: NA; length: 15; J: TRBJ2-3; CDR3: CSASSWTANTDTQYF; DNA: TGCAGTGCTAGTTCCTGGACAGCTAACACAGATACGCAGTATTTT
size: NA; V: TRBV5-1; D: NA; length: 11; J: TRBJ1-2; CDR3: CASSPGGGYTF; DNA: TGCGCCAGCAGCCCCGGAGGTGGCTACACCTTC
size: NA; V: TRBV7-9; D: NA; length: 13; J: TRBJ2-5; CDR3: CASSFQGQETQYF; DNA: TGTGCCAGCAGCTTCCAGGGTCAAGAGACCCAGTACTTC
size: once; V: TRBV7-8; D: TRBD2; length: 16; J: TRBJ2-1; CDR3: CASSPRTSGGVNEQFF; DNA: TGTGCCAGCAGCCCCAGGACTAGCGGGGGGGTCAATGAGCAGTTCTTC
size: NA; V: TRBV6-5; D: NA; length: 12; J: TRBJ2-2; CDR3: CASFRRGGELFF; DNA: TGTGCCAGCTTTCGGCGGGGCGGGGAGCTGTTTTTT
size: NA; V: TRBV4-2; D: NA; length: 13; J: TRBJ2-3; CDR3: CASSRDTTDTQYF; DNA: TGTGCCAGCAGCCGGGACACAACAGATACGCAGTATTTT
size: few; V: TRBV27; D: NA; length: 15; J: TRBJ1-4; CDR3: CASREGYYTNEKLFF; DNA: TGTGCCAGCAGAGAGGGATACTATACTAATGAAAAACTGTTTTTT
size: NA; V: TRBV9; D: NA; length: 16; J: TRBJ1-3; CDR3: CASSASDRTTGNTIYF; DNA: TGTGCCAGCAGCGCGTCGGACAGAACGACAGGAAACACCATATATTTT
size: NA; V: TRBV3-1/TRBV3-2; D: NA; length: 14; J: TRBJ1-2; CDR3: CASSQRGGTYGYTF; DNA: TGTGCCAGCAGCCAAAGGGGCGGAACCTATGGCTACACCTTC
size: NA; V: TRBV13; D: TRBD1; length: 15; J: TRBJ1-1; CDR3: CASSSGTGDGTEAFF; DNA: TGTGCCAGCAGCTCGGGGACAGGGGATGGCACTGAAGCTTTCTTT
size: NA; V: TRBV7-6; D: TRBD2; length: 18; J: TRBJ2-2; CDR3: CASSSPRDYPTIPGELFF; DNA: TGTGCCAGCAGCTCACCCCGGGACTACCCTACGATCCCCGGGGAGCTGTTTTTT
size: NA; V: TRBV15; D: TRBD2; length: 13; J: TRBJ2-5; CDR3: CATSRAGRETQYF; DNA: TGTGCCACCAGCAGAGCCGGGAGGGAGACCCAGTACTTC
size: NA; V: TRBV19; D: TRBD1; length: 17; J: TRBJ2-1; CDR3: CASSMILGGQGAYEQFF; DNA: TGTGCCAGTAGTATGATATTAGGGGGACAGGGGGCATATGAGCAGTTCTTC
size: NA; V: TRBV5-6; D: NA; length: 18; J: TRBJ1-2; CDR3: CASSRLFSTGPGNYGYTF; DNA: TGTGCCAGCAGCCGACTATTTTCAACAGGGCCGGGGAACTATGGCTACACCTTC
size: NA; V: TRBV9; D: TRBD1; length: 14; J: TRBJ1-5; CDR3: CASSPGGGNQPQHF; DNA: TGTGCCAGCAGCCCAGGGGGAGGCAATCAGCCCCAGCATTTT
size: NA; V: TRBV6-5; D: TRBD1; length: 15; J: TRBJ1-2; CDR3: CASTTSGTALYGYTF; DNA: TGTGCCAGCACAACCTCCGGGACAGCTCTCTATGGCTACACCTTC
size: NA; V: TRBV19; D: NA; length: 13; J: TRBJ1-5; CDR3: CASSREGGQPQHF; DNA: TGTGCCAGTAGTCGAGAGGGAGGCCAGCCCCAGCATTTT
size: NA; V: TRBV27; D: NA; length: 14; J: TRBJ2-7; CDR3: CASTKDRYSYEQYF; DNA: TGTGCCAGCACTAAGGACAGATACTCCTACGAGCAGTACTTC
size: NA; V: TRBV2; D: NA; length: 13; J: TRBJ2-2; CDR3: CASSGQGAGELFF; DNA: TGTGCCAGCAGTGGTCAGGGCGCCGGGGAGCTGTTTTTT
size: NA; V: TRBV28; D: NA; length: 14; J: TRBJ1-2; CDR3: CASSRGDSNYGYTF; DNA: TGTGCCAGCAGCAGAGGCGACAGTAACTATGGCTACACCTTC
size: NA; V: TRBV5-6; D: NA; length: 11; J: TRBJ2-7; CDR3: CASSSGKEQYF; DNA: TGTGCCAGCAGCTCGGGGAAAGAGCAGTACTTC
size: NA; V: TRBV11-2; D: NA; length: 14; J: TRBJ1-2; CDR3: CASSLDPTDYGYTF; DNA: TGTGCCAGCAGCTTAGATCCTACAGACTATGGCTACACCTTC
size: NA; V: TRBV7-9; D: TRBD2; length: 14; J: TRBJ2-3; CDR3: CASSFGGGTDTQYF; DNA: TGTGCCAGCAGCTTCGGGGGGGGCACAGATACGCAGTATTTT
size: NA; V: TRBV2; D: NA; length: 14; J: TRBJ2-1; CDR3: CASSAGGTYNEQFF; DNA: TGTGCCAGCAGTGCGGGCGGGACCTACAATGAGCAGTTCTTC
size: NA; V: TRBV6-5; D: NA; length: 13; J: TRBJ1-2; CDR3: CASSHTGSNGYTF; DNA: TGTGCCAGCAGTCACACGGGAAGCAATGGCTACACCTTC
size: NA; V: TRBV6-5; D: TRBD1; length: 15; J: TRBJ1-2; CDR3: CASTDSPGQAGGYTF; DNA: TGTGCCAGCACCGACAGCCCCGGACAGGCGGGGGGCTACACCTTC
size: NA; V: TRBV3-1/TRBV3-2; D: NA; length: 14; J: TRBJ2-7; CDR3: CASSQVHSSYEQYF; DNA: TGTGCCAGCAGCCAAGTTCACAGTTCCTACGAGCAGTACTTC
size: NA; V: TRBV7-3; D: TRBD2; length: 13; J: TRBJ2-1; CDR3: CASSTGTSGEQFF; DNA: TGTGCCAGCAGCACCGGGACTAGCGGTGAGCAGTTCTTC
size: NA; V: TRBV5-1; D: NA; length: 14; J: TRBJ2-7; CDR3: CASSTSGKTYEQYF; DNA: TGCGCCAGCAGCACATCCGGGAAGACCTACGAGCAGTACTTC
size: NA; V: TRBV27; D: NA; length: 13; J: TRBJ1-1; CDR3: CASSPRGFTEAFF; DNA: TGTGCCAGCAGTCCAAGGGGTTTTACTGAAGCTTTCTTT
size: NA; V: TRBV30; D: NA; length: 19; J: TRBJ1-6; CDR3: CAWSACAEGGGVFMSPLHF; DNA: TGTGCCTGGAGTGCCTGCGCGGAGGGCGGAGGGGTTTTTATGTCACCCCTCCACTTT
size: once; V: TRBV24-1; D: TRBD1; length: 16; J: TRBJ1-4; CDR3: CATSDPRTGGVEKLFF; DNA: TGTGCCACCAGTGATCCTCGGACAGGGGGCGTTGAAAAACTGTTTTTT
size: NA; V: TRBV24-1; D: TRBD1; length: 13; J: TRBJ1-1; CDR3: CATTEQGSGEAFF; DNA: TGTGCCACCACCGAACAGGGGTCGGGTGAAGCTTTCTTT